One sample yielded the 9 T cell receptor beta chains listed below, sequenced in a study of blood T cell repertoires in COVID-19. The table came from immunoSEQ multiplex PCR; TCRdb's copy has only in-frame clones and leaves some out. The table shows approximately 61,000 clones, with just under 85% occurring only once. What was sequenced was peripheral blood. Receptors were obtained from a man between 65 and 85 years old with acute or convalescent COVID-19.

This chain links TRBV2 with TRBJ1-2, with D hard to call. This CDR3 is 14 amino acids long. The V gene lost 1 base and the J gene lost 8 bases, with 14 bases spanning the gap. Per the germline V gene, CDR1 is SNHLY and CDR2 is FYNNEI. The CDR3: CASSEGPRTEGYTF. Here the CDR3 DNA reads TGTGCCAGCAGTGAAGGACCGAGAACAGAAGGCTACACCTTC.

The chain has TRBV7-8 and TRBJ2-7, with D possibly matching TRBD2 (6 bases). This CDR3 has 15 amino acids. V gave up 1 base and J gave up 7 bases, with 17 bases separating them. Looked up from germline, CDR1 is SGHVS and CDR2 is FQNEAQ. The CDR3 is CASSLGGTFSQEQYF. The CDR3, as DNA: TGTGCCAGCAGCTTAGGAGGGACTTTTTCGCAAGAGCAGTACTTC. Combining the CDR3 with reference TRBV7-8 and TRBJ2-7 gives the whole variable domain GAGVSQSPRYKVAKRGQDVALRCDPISGHVSLFWYQQALGQGPEFLTYFQNEAQLDKSGLPSDRFFAERPEGSVSTLKIQRTQQEDSAVYLCASSLGGTFSQEQYFGPGTRLTVT.

The rearrangement links TRBV2 to TRBJ2-3; D is unresolved. This CDR3 comprises 12 residues. CDR1 is SNHLY, CDR2 FYNNEI, per germline. Trimming removed 4 bases from V and 6 bases from J, with 8 bases in between. CDR3 DNA: TGTGCCAGCAGTGCCGGGTGGGATACGCAGTATTTT. Encoded protein: CASSAGWDTQYF.

The chain couples TRBV5-1 to TRBJ1-4; maybe TRBD1 (5 bases). Trimming removed 1 base from V and 8 bases from J, with 15 bases in between. The CDR3 length is 15 residues. The germline V gene has CDR1 SGHRS and CDR2 YFSETQ. CDR3 loop: CASSLSGAKYEKLFF. The CDR3 DNA is TGCGCCAGCAGCTTGAGCGGGGCGAAATACGAAAAACTGTTTTTT.

The rearrangement links TRBV29-1 to TRBJ2-7; 8 bases align to TRBD2. The CDR3 length is 13 residues. The V gene's germline CDR1 is SQVTM and CDR2 ANQGSEA. V lost 4 bases and J lost 6; bases outside the gene matches: 8. The CDR3 is CSVGRRGEGEQYF. The DNA of the CDR3 is TGCAGCGTTGGCCGGCGGGGGGAGGGCGAGCAGTACTTC.

This clone qualifies as medium-sized. The V and J genes are TRBV6-1 and TRBJ2-7, with TRBD2 matching 7 bases. The germline gives CDR1 MNHNS, CDR2 SASEGT. The CDR3 length is 15 residues. Trimming cost V 2 bases and J 0 bases; bases outside gene matches: 4. The CDR3, as DNA: TGTGCCAGCAGTGAACGGGGACTAAGCTCCTACGAGCAGTACTTC. This gives the protein CASSERGLSSYEQYF.

This chain links TRBV2 with TRBJ1-2; the match to TRBD1 covers 7 bases. CDR1 and CDR2 from the germline V gene are SNHLY and FYNNEI. V lost 6 bases, J lost 5 bases, and 6 bases stayed unmatched. CDR3 length: 13 residues. CDR3 residues: CASRGGQAYGYTF. Written as DNA, the CDR3 is TGTGCCAGCAGGGGAGGACAGGCATATGGCTACACCTTC.

This chain connects TRBV6-5 to TRBJ2-7; 9 bases line up with TRBD1. The germline CDR1 and CDR2 sequences are MNHEY and SVGAGI. V shed 6 bases, J shed 4 bases, and the junction held 7 bases outside the gene matches. The CDR3 is 14 residues long. The DNA of the CDR3 is TGTGCCAGCAGGTGGACAGGGGAAGGGTACGAGCAGTACTTC. This encodes CASRWTGEGYEQYF.

V and J are TRBV5-6 and TRBJ1-2, with 7 nucleotides matching TRBD1. The trim removed 4 bases at V and 5 bases at J, leaving 5 bases unmatched. In germline, CDR1 is SGHDT, CDR2 YYEEEE. The CDR3 spans 13 residues. Here the CDR3 DNA reads TGTGCCAGCAGCCCGGGACAGACTTATGGCTACACCTTC. It encodes CASSPGQTYGYTF.